This entry describes one T cell receptor beta chain. Sequencing used immunoSEQ multiplex PCR; TCRdb keeps in-frame clones, though not all of them. The sample lists 450,000 to 500,000 clones, approximately 86% seen once, with 0.7% in the top ten. This record belongs to a study of blood T cell repertoires in COVID-19. Turning to the study itself: The samples span acute and convalescent COVID-19 from the United States, Italy and Spain.

CDR3 length: 15 amino acids. Sequencing was done on a sample of PBMCs or T cells enriched from blood (not recorded which). The receptor was derived from a woman under 30 who had recovered from COVID-19. V is TRBV1 and J is TRBJ2-1; the D call of TRBD2 is as the table states it, not checked on the DNA. TRBV1 is listed as a pseudogene. CDR3 amino acids: CTSSQDCVSYNEQFF. In DNA form, the CDR3 reads TGCACCAGCAGCCAAGACTGTGTCTCCTACAATGAGCAGTTCTTC.